The 32 T cell receptor beta chains reported below all come from one sample, sequenced in a study of T cells in Graves' hyperthyroidism and ophthalmopathy. Researchers amplified the TCR beta CDR3 regions from RNA transcripts. The TCR CDR3 was amplified in a first-round RT-PCR using the HTBI primer set. A single record per CDR3 protein comes from TCRdb applying MiXCR to the multiplex PCR reads. This table holds hundreds of thousands of distinct CDR3 sequences, about 16% found once. The sample taken for sequencing was blood. The source is a woman aged 25 to 39 with Graves' hyperthyroidism.

This clonotype was counted many times. The rearrangement joins TRBV6-1 to TRBJ2-1; D uncertain. Between the trimmed V and J ends, which lost 4 bases and 0 bases, there was a span of 7 bases. The CDR3 is 14 residues long. In germline, CDR1 is MNHNS, CDR2 SASEGT. The CDR3 is CASSVGSSYNEQFF. Here the CDR3 DNA reads TGTGCCAGCAGTGTCGGTAGCTCCTACAATGAGCAGTTCTTC.

Worth noting for this clonotype: At one end, the junction sequence differs from germline, possibly due to a read error. This rearrangement joins TRBV4-1 to TRBJ2-2; perhaps D is TRBD1 or TRBD2 (5 bases each). CDR1 is MGHRA, CDR2 YSYEKL, per germline. The CDR3 has 16 amino acids. CDR3 nucleotide sequence: TGCGCCAGCAGCGAAGATGGGACGGCGCGGGCCGGGGAGCTGTTTTTT. This gives the protein CASSEDGTARAGELFF.

This clonotype has a handful of counts. This chain connects TRBV9 to TRBJ2-7; 8 bases map to TRBD2. Germline V lookup: CDR1 SGDLS, CDR2 YYNGEE. Losses at the gene ends were 3 bases for V and 4 bases for J; bases not matched to a gene: 6. The CDR3 extends over 14 amino acids. As DNA, the CDR3 is TGTGCCAGCAGCGGTAGCGGGAAAGGTTACGAGCAGTACTTC. Translating gives CASSGSGKGYEQYF. Full variable domain (remainder filled in from reference TRBV9 and TRBJ2-7): DSGVTQTPKHLITATGQRVTLRCSPRSGDLSVYWYQQSLDQGLQFLIQYYNGEERAKGNILERFSAQQFPDLHSELNLSSLELGDSALYFCASSGSGKGYEQYFGPGTRLTVT.

The CDR3 DNA reads as TGTGCCAGCAGTTACTCGGGGCTAGCGGGAGGCGAAAAGAAGAGCTCCTACAATGAGCAGTTCTTC. Protein product: CASSYSGLAGGEKKSSYNEQFF. The rearrangement links TRBV6-5 to TRBJ2-1, with TRBD2 identical over 11 bases. The V gene's germline CDR1 is MNHEY and CDR2 SVGAGI. V was clipped by 0 bases and J by 0 bases; unmatched bases: 16. The CDR3 loop spans 22 amino acids.

This clonotype was counted ten times or more. This rearrangement joins TRBV6-1 to TRBJ2-1; TRBD2 aligns across 10 bases. The CDR3 runs to 17 residues. The junction had 12 bases not matched to a gene; V was cut back by 4 bases and J by 6 bases. Germline assignment: CDR1 MNHNS and CDR2 SASEGT. CDR3 loop: CASSAAGTSAMSNEQFF. CDR3 sequence (DNA): TGTGCCAGCAGTGCTGCCGGGACTAGCGCAATGAGCAATGAGCAGTTCTTC.

This clonotype was found a few times. The rearrangement links TRBV6-6 to TRBJ2-2; D unclear. CDR1 and CDR2 (germline): MNHNY, SVGAGI (reference sequence). Trimming removed 2 bases at V and 7 bases at J, with 11 bases between. The CDR3 length is 14 residues. In DNA, the CDR3 is TGTGCCAGCAGTTACATGTGGGCCAGCGGGGAGCTGTTTTTT. Translating it yields CASSYMWASGELFF.

This clonotype was seen at least ten times. This chain links TRBV11-2 with TRBJ2-1; D unresolved. Looked up from germline, CDR1 is SGHAT and CDR2 is FQNNGV. The CDR3 extends over 13 amino acids. Trimming removed 5 bases from V and 3 bases from J, with 8 bases in between. The CDR3 loop reads CASSLTHYNEQFF. The CDR3 region has the DNA TGTGCCAGCAGCCTGACTCACTACAATGAGCAGTTCTTC.

This clonotype was counted many times. V is TRBV24-1 and J is TRBJ2-2; D may be TRBD1 or TRBD2 (5 bases each). Germline V lookup: CDR1 KGHDR, CDR2 SFDVKD. The CDR3 has 16 residues. Trimming cost V 8 bases and J 0 bases, with 15 bases left between them. Here the CDR3 reads CATNSPGTSNTGELFF. In DNA form, the CDR3 reads TGTGCCACCAATAGTCCCGGGACCTCGAACACCGGGGAGCTGTTTTTT.

This clonotype was found a few times. The chain recombines TRBV2 with TRBJ1-1; D unclear. Trimming stripped 6 bases from V and 1 base from J, with 6 bases between. The CDR3 consists of 12 residues. Germline V CDR1 and CDR2: SNHLY, FYNNEI. The CDR3 coding sequence is TGTGCCAGCAGACTTTGGAACACTGAAGCTTTCTTT. Translated, it gives CASRLWNTEAFF.

This clonotype appeared many times. The chain carries TRBV2 and TRBJ1-5; 7 bases are shared with TRBD1. Germline loops: CDR1 SNHLY, CDR2 FYNNEI. Trimming took 4 bases from V and 0 from J; bases not matched to a gene: 3. The CDR3 extends over 15 amino acids. This CDR3 is CASSVGTDSNQPQHF. The CDR3 DNA sequence: TGTGCCAGCAGTGTTGGGACAGATAGCAATCAGCCCCAGCATTTT.

This clonotype was seen many times. V gene TRBV7-9 combines with J gene TRBJ2-5, with 11 bases fitting TRBD1. V shed 5 bases and J 4 bases; nucleotides not matched to a gene: 9. The CDR3 is 16 amino acids. Germline V gene sequence: CDR1 SEHNR, CDR2 FQNEAQ (reference sequence). In DNA, the CDR3 is TGTGCCAGCAGCCCTCCGGACAGGGGGCGCCGAGAGACCCAGTACTTC. Protein: CASSPPDRGRRETQYF.

This clonotype occurred many times. The chain carries TRBV28 and TRBJ2-5; 10 bases agree with TRBD2. CDR3 length: 17 residues. Germline assignment: CDR1 MDHEN and CDR2 SYDVKM. The trim removed 2 bases at V and 5 bases at J, leaving 11 bases unmatched. CDR3 amino acids: CASSLGRLVAGGETQYF. For the CDR3, the DNA is TGTGCCAGCAGTTTAGGTCGGTTAGTAGCGGGAGGCGAGACCCAGTACTTC.

V and J are TRBV7-6 and TRBJ1-5, with D possibly being TRBD1 (6 bases). The CDR3 contains 14 residues. Germline CDR1 and CDR2: SGHVS and FNYEAQ. Trimming shortened V by 5 bases and J by 6 bases, and 14 bases separated the two germline ends. Here the CDR3 DNA reads TGTGCCAGCAGCCCCCAGGGGAAGAGTCAGCCCCAGCATTTT. This codes for CASSPQGKSQPQHF.

This clonotype was counted between two and nine times. The chain carries TRBV30 and TRBJ1-2; the D is unclear. The length of the CDR3 is 15 residues. Germline assignment: CDR1 GTSNPN and CDR2 SVGIG (reference sequence). V lost 0 bases, J lost 4 bases, and 15 bases lay in between. The CDR3 reads CAWSVVRKPIYGYTF. CDR3 nucleotide sequence: TGTGCCTGGAGTGTTGTTCGAAAACCCATCTATGGCTACACCTTC.

The CDR3 protein is CASSARQVGNKQYF. The DNA of the CDR3 is TGTGCCAGCAGTGCCCGACAGGTTGGAAACAAGCAGTACTTC. The chain uses TRBV28 and TRBJ2-7, with D tentatively TRBD1 (6 bases). V lost 5 bases and J lost 8, with 19 bases in between. The length of the CDR3 is 14 residues. CDR1 and CDR2 from the germline V gene are MDHEN and SYDVKM.

This clonotype was observed at least ten times. V and J are TRBV2 and TRBJ2-3, with 8 bases lining up with TRBD2. Germline values: CDR1 SNHLY, CDR2 FYNNEI. The CDR3 is made up of 15 amino acids. The V and J ends lost 6 bases and 4 bases, in that order; junction bases with no gene match: 9. CDR3 nucleotide sequence: TGTGCCAGCAGGGATAAGGGACTAGGTCCAGATACGCAGTATTTT. This gives the protein CASRDKGLGPDTQYF.

There are many counts of this clonotype. The chain employs TRBV7-6 and TRBJ2-7; 10 positions match TRBD2. The CDR3 extends over 14 amino acids. Germline V gene lookup returns CDR1 SGHVS and CDR2 FNYEAQ. V was clipped by 5 bases and J by 4 bases; unmatched bases: 5. The CDR3 sequence: CASSRTSGTYEQYF. For the CDR3, the DNA is TGTGCCAGCAGCCGGACTAGCGGCACATACGAGCAGTACTTC.

A few counts support this clonotype. The chain has TRBV2 and TRBJ1-4; D might be TRBD1 (6 bases). Trimming removed 7 bases from V and 0 bases from J, with 9 bases in between. Germline CDR1 is SNHLY and CDR2 is FYNNEI. The CDR3 contains 14 residues. Written as DNA, the CDR3 is TGTGCCAGCAAGAAGGGGGCAACTAATGAAAAACTGTTTTTT. Translated: CASKKGATNEKLFF.

This clonotype turned up a few times. V and J are TRBV9 and TRBJ2-1, with TRBD2 matching 7 bases. CDR1 is SGDLS, CDR2 YYNGEE, per germline. V gave up 4 bases and J gave up 4 bases; unmatched junction bases: 8. This CDR3 comprises 15 residues. CDR3 DNA sequence: TGTGCCAGCAGCACTCGGACTAGGGGTTACAATGAGCAGTTCTTC. Its protein is CASSTRTRGYNEQFF.

Only a few counts were recorded for this clonotype. This rearrangement joins TRBV6-1 to TRBJ2-7, with 13 bases fitting TRBD2. The CDR3 runs to 17 residues. Trimming cost V 5 bases and J 2 bases; bases outside gene matches: 9. Germline V gene lookup returns CDR1 MNHNS and CDR2 SASEGT. The DNA for the CDR3 is TGTGCCAGCAGTAAGACTAGCGGGAGGACCCGGCCCTACGAGCAGTACTTC. Translated: CASSKTSGRTRPYEQYF.

The rearrangement links TRBV6-1 to TRBJ2-1, with TRBD1 matching 9 bases. Per germline, CDR1 MNHNS and CDR2 SASEGT. The ends lost 7 bases at V and 0 bases at J; junction bases unmatched: 4. The CDR3 consists of 15 residues. The DNA for the CDR3 is TGTGCCAGCACCGCGGGACAGGGCTCCTACAATGAGCAGTTCTTC. Its translation: CASTAGQGSYNEQFF.

The chain uses TRBV25-1 and TRBJ2-2; D remains unclear. The V and J ends lost 5 bases and 7 bases respectively, with 5 bases between them. CDR3 size: 11 residues. Per the germline V gene, CDR1 is MGHDK and CDR2 is SYGVNS. CDR3 protein: CASSFSGELFF. The CDR3, as DNA: TGTGCCAGCAGTTTCAGCGGGGAGCTGTTTTTT.

A few counts support this clonotype. The chain joins TRBV7-2 to TRBJ1-4; 7 nucleotides agree with TRBD1. The CDR3 runs to 15 residues. The V gene's germline CDR1 is SGHTA and CDR2 FQGNSA. The ends lost 5 bases at V and 10 bases at J; junction bases unmatched: 13. CDR3 DNA: TGTGCCAGCAGCCCCTGGGACAGCATCCAAGGAAAACTGTTTTTT. It translates to CASSPWDSIQGKLFF. The full variable domain, its missing parts supplied by reference TRBV7-2 and TRBJ1-4, is GAGVSQSPSNKVTEKGKDVELRCDPISGHTALYWYRQSLGQGLEFLIYFQGNSAPDKSGLPSDRFSAERTGGSVSTLTIQRTQQEDSAVYLCASSPWDSIQGKLFFGSGTQLSVL.

The V gene is TRBV5-4, the J gene TRBJ2-1; D ambiguous. CDR1 SGHNT and CDR2 YYREEE come from the germline V gene (reference sequence). This CDR3 has 15 residues. Trimming cost V 0 bases and J 4 bases, with 11 bases left between them. The CDR3 spells CASSLDPVKYNEQFF. The CDR3 coding sequence is TGTGCCAGCAGCTTGGATCCAGTAAAATACAATGAGCAGTTCTTC. The entire variable domain, with the rest obtained from reference TRBV5-4 and TRBJ2-1, is as follows: ETGVTQSPTHLIKTRGQQVTLRCSSQSGHNTVSWYQQALGQGPQFIFQYYREEENGRGNFPPRFSGLQFPNYSSELNVNALELDDSALYLCASSLDPVKYNEQFFGPGTRLTVL.

In its sample, this clonotype was seen many times. The V and J genes are TRBV28 and TRBJ2-6; 8 bases map to TRBD2. The CDR3 has 15 residues. The V gene's germline CDR1 is MDHEN and CDR2 SYDVKM. V lost 5 bases, J lost 1 base, and 1 base stayed unmatched. CDR3 sequence reads: CASSSGSSGANVLTF. CDR3 nucleotides: TGTGCCAGCAGTAGCGGGAGTTCTGGGGCCAACGTCCTGACTTTC.

The table lists this clonotype with many counts. The chain combines TRBV24-1 with TRBJ1-5, with 7 bases fitting TRBD1. After removal of 5 bases from V and 7 bases from J, the junction contained 10 bases not matched to a gene. The CDR3 is made up of 15 amino acids. The germline V gene encodes CDR1 KGHDR and CDR2 SFDVKD. In nucleotides, the CDR3 is TGTGCCACCAGTGCCGCGACAGGGTTAGAACAGCCCCAGCATTTT. It is translated as CATSAATGLEQPQHF.

This clonotype was seen repeatedly, ten times or more. V is TRBV28 and J is TRBJ2-5; 7 bases align to TRBD1. Germline V lookup: CDR1 MDHEN, CDR2 SYDVKM. The ends lost 5 bases at V and 5 bases at J; junction bases unmatched: 5. The CDR3 length is 13 residues. The CDR3 bases are TGTGCCAGCAGTGCAACAGGGGTTGAGACCCAGTACTTC. Translation gives CASSATGVETQYF.

V gene TRBV10-1 combines with J gene TRBJ2-1; 8 bases agree with TRBD2. Germline lookup yields CDR1 WNHNN and CDR2 SYGVQD (reference sequence). V lost 3 bases and J lost 7; bases outside the gene matches: 8. The CDR3 spans 15 residues. CDR3 DNA: TGCGCCAGCAGTGATGTACTAGCGGAAGATAATGAGCAGTTCTTC. The encoded protein is CASSDVLAEDNEQFF.

DNA for the CDR3: TGCAGTGCTACTGGTAGCGGGAGGGCCCCAGATACGCAGTATTTT. Amino acid sequence: CSATGSGRAPDTQYF. The genes are TRBV20-1 and TRBJ2-3, with TRBD2 identical over 11 bases. The CDR3 is 15 residues long. The germline V gene has CDR1 DFQATT and CDR2 SNEGSKA (reference sequence). V dropped 4 bases and J dropped 4; count of bases not matched to a gene: 7.

This clonotype was counted many times. The chain joins TRBV3-1 to TRBJ1-1; tentative D call: TRBD1 (6 bases). This CDR3 spans 15 amino acids. Germline V lookup: CDR1 LGHDT, CDR2 YNNKEL (reference sequence). V lost 1 base, J lost 4 bases, and 13 bases lay in between. The CDR3 sequence: CASSQGGGQATEAFF. CDR3 DNA sequence: TGTGCCAGCAGCCAAGGGGGGGGGCAGGCCACTGAAGCTTTCTTT. Together with reference TRBV3-1 and TRBJ1-1, the CDR3 gives the full variable domain: DTAVSQTPKYLVTQMGNDKSIKCEQNLGHDTMYWYKQDSKKFLKIMFSYNNKELIINETVPNRFSPKSPDKAHLNLHINSLELGDSAVYFCASSQGGGQATEAFFGQGTRLTVV.

The chain links TRBV19 to TRBJ2-3, with D maybe TRBD2 (6 bases). The germline V gene has CDR1 LNHDA and CDR2 SQIVND (reference sequence). The CDR3 is 15 amino acids. With 6 bases removed from V and 2 bases from J, the gap between germline ends came to 15 bases. CDR3 sequence: CASRDLEGTTDTQYF. The CDR3 DNA sequence: TGTGCCAGTAGGGACCTGGAGGGGACCACAGATACGCAGTATTTT.

This chain links TRBV3-1 with TRBJ2-2; TRBD2 matches at 9 bases. CDR1 is LGHDT and CDR2 is YNNKEL in the germline V gene (reference sequence). Trimming removed 0 bases from V and 5 bases from J; junction bases left unmatched: 7. This CDR3 region has 17 residues. The CDR3 sequence: CASSQDSGSPSTGELFF. Written as DNA, the CDR3 is TGTGCCAGCAGCCAAGATAGCGGGAGCCCTAGTACCGGGGAGCTGTTTTTT.